This entry is about one TCR delta chain. As yet, its antigen is unknown. The CDR3 runs to 21 residues. Germline trimming cut 0 bases from V and 10 bases from J; bases unmatched to any gene: 24. CDR1 and CDR2 from the germline V gene are TSWWSYY and QGS. The sample is drawn from a study of Vδ1+ human thymocytes. General study results and limits: Thymic TRG and TRD repertoires appeared highly polyclonal, with Gaussian CDR3 length distributions. Around a fifth of thymic delta-chain sequences were Vdelta2, with few Vdelta3, unlike blood Vdelta1+ controls.

Thymocytes were sorted as CD3+ TCRVdelta1+ TCRVdelta2- after alphabeta T cell depletion. Purity of the sorted Vdelta1+ thymocytes ranged from about 97% to 99.6%. RNA was extracted from the cells and then reverse transcribed. The CDR3 regions were amplified by multiplex PCR from V-gene primers to a constant-region primer. TCRdb made new clone calls on the multiplex PCR reads using CATT. The sample holds about 75,000 delta-chain clones; about 35% are singletons and the top ten take over 0.2%. Source material: Vdelta1+ gamma-delta thymocytes from the thymus. This sample's subset: FACS-sorted CD3+ TCRalphabeta- TCRVdelta1+ TCRVdelta2- thymocytes. The gene calls are TRDV1 and TRDJ1; the match to TRDD3 covers 12 bases. The clonotype originates from a boy under two years old who had congenital heart surgery. The CDR3 loop reads CALGELGGLRVYLGDTGGLIF. CDR3 DNA sequence: TGTGCTCTTGGGGAACTAGGAGGCTTACGGGTCTATCTGGGGGATACGGGAGGACTCATCTTT.